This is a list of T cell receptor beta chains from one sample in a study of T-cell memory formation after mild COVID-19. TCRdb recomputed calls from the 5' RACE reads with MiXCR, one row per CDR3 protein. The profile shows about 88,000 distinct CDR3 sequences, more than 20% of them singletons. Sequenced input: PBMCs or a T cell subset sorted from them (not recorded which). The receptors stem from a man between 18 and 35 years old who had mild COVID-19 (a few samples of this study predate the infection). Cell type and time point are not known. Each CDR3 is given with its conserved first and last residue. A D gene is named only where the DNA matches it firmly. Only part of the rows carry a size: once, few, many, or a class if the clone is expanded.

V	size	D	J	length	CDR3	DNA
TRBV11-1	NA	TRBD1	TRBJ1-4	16	CASSSGQSFVNEKLFF	TGTGCCAGCAGCTCGGGACAGAGCTTTGTTAATGAAAAACTGTTTTTT
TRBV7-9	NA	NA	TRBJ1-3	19	CASSLRGDPPTAPGNTIYF	TGTGCCAGCAGCTTAAGGGGGGACCCCCCCACGGCCCCTGGAAACACCATATATTTT
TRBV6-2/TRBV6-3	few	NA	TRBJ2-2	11	CASSIDGELFF	TGTGCCAGCAGTATTGACGGGGAGCTGTTTTTT
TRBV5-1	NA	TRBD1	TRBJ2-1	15	CASGDPGQGDNEQFF	TGCGCCAGTGGGGACCCGGGACAGGGGGACAATGAGCAGTTCTTC
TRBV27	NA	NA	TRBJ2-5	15	CASSLKVPSQETQYF	TGTGCCAGCAGCCTTAAGGTCCCTAGCCAAGAGACCCAGTACTTC
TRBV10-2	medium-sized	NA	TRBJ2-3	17	CASTALFGGQRTDTQYF	TGCGCCAGCACCGCTCTTTTTGGGGGGCAACGGACAGATACGCAGTATTTT
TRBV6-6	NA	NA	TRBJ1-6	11	CASNGGSPLHF	TGTGCCAGCAACGGCGGCTCACCCCTCCACTTT
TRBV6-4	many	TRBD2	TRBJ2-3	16	CASSEGLAGGPDTQYF	TGTGCCAGCAGTGAGGGACTAGCGGGGGGGCCAGATACGCAGTATTTT
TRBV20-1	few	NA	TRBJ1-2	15	CSARKLEVGDYGYTF	TGCAGTGCTAGAAAATTGGAGGTGGGGGACTATGGCTACACCTTC
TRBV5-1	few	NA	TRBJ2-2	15	CASSLEGEHTGELFF	TGCGCCAGCAGCTTGGAGGGGGAACACACCGGGGAGCTGTTTTTT
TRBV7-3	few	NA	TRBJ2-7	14	CASSLTGSHYEQYF	TGTGCCAGCAGCTTAACGGGGTCCCATTACGAGCAGTACTTC
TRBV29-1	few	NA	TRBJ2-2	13	CSVEYGLTGELFF	TGCAGCGTTGAATACGGGTTGACCGGGGAGCTGTTTTTT
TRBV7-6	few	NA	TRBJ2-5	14	CASRKAGYPETQYF	TGTGCCAGCAGGAAGGCGGGGTATCCGGAGACCCAGTACTTC
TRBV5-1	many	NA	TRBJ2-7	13	CASRGEGPYEQYF	TGCGCCAGCAGGGGTGAGGGACCCTACGAGCAGTACTTC
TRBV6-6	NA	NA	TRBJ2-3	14	CASSYVSVPDTQYF	TGTGCCAGCAGTTACGTCTCCGTTCCGGATACGCAGTATTTT
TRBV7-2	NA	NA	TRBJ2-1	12	CASSRRYNEQFF	TGTGCCAGCAGCCGGCGGTACAATGAGCAGTTCTTC
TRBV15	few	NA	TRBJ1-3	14	CATSRDRAGNTIYF	TGTGCCACCAGCAGAGACAGGGCCGGAAACACCATATATTTT
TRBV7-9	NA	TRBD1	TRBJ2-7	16	CASSLISTGGNVEQYF	TGTGCCAGCAGCTTAATCTCGACAGGGGGTAATGTCGAGCAGTACTTC
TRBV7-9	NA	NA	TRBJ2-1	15	CASSGEDFSYNEQFF	TGTGCCAGCAGCGGGGAGGATTTCTCCTACAATGAGCAGTTCTTC
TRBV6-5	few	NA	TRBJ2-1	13	CASRPGQYNEQFF	TGTGCCAGCAGACCGGGACAATACAATGAGCAGTTCTTC
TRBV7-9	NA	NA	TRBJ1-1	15	CASSEAGGKNTEAFF	TGTGCCAGCAGCGAAGCGGGGGGAAAGAACACTGAAGCTTTCTTT
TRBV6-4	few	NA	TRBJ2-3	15	CASSAHSASTDTQYF	TGTGCCAGCAGTGCTCACTCCGCGAGCACAGATACGCAGTATTTT
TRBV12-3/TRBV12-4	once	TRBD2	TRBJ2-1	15	CASNPSGGANNERFF	TGTGCCAGCAACCCTAGCGGGGGGGCGAACAATGAGCGGTTCTTC
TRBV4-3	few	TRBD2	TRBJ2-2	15	CASSQDPSGRGELFF	TGCGCCAGCAGCCAAGATCCCAGCGGGAGGGGGGAGCTGTTTTTT
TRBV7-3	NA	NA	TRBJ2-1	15	CASSSRRSSYNEQFF	TGTGCCAGCAGCTCCCGACGGAGCTCCTACAATGAGCAGTTCTTC
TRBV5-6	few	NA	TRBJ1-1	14	CASSLVGGEIEAFF	TGTGCCAGCAGCTTGGTTGGTGGGGAAATTGAAGCTTTCTTT
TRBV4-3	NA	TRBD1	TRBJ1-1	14	CASSPGTGWTEAFF	TGTGCCAGCAGCCCCGGGACAGGGTGGACTGAAGCTTTCTTT
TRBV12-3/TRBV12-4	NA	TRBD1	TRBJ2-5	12	CASRDSQETQYF	TGTGCCAGCCGGGACAGCCAAGAGACCCAGTACTTC
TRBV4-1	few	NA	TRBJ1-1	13	CASSQRENTEAFF	TGCGCCAGCAGCCAAAGAGAGAACACTGAAGCTTTCTTT
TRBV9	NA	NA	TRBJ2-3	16	CASSAPLGPPTDTQYF	TGTGCCAGCAGCGCACCACTTGGGCCACCCACAGATACGCAGTATTTT
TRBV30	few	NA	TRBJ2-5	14	CAWSGTVIQETQYF	TGTGCCTGGAGTGGCACCGTAATCCAAGAGACCCAGTACTTC
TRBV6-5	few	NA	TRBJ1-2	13	CASSLQGPTGYTF	TGTGCCAGCAGCCTACAGGGCCCCACTGGCTACACCTTC
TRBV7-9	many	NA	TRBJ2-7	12	CASSLASHEQYF	TGTGCCAGCAGCTTAGCTTCCCACGAGCAGTACTTC
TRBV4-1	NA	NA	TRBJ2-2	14	CASSQEVGTGELFF	TGCGCCAGCAGCCAAGAGGTGGGCACCGGGGAGCTGTTTTTT
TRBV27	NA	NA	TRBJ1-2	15	CASSLSTGPIYGYTF	TGTGCCAGCAGTTTATCAACAGGTCCAATCTATGGCTACACCTTC
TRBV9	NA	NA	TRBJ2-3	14	CASSWRGPSDTQYF	TGTGCCAGCAGCTGGAGAGGCCCCAGCGATACGCAGTATTTT
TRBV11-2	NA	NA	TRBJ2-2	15	CASSLFSGGLWELFF	TGTGCCAGCAGCTTATTCTCGGGGGGCCTCTGGGAGCTGTTTTTT
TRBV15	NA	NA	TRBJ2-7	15	CATSPLRSGTYEQYF	TGTGCCACCAGCCCTTTGAGATCAGGGACCTACGAGCAGTACTTC
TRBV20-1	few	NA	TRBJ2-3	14	CSASLTSGADTQYF	TGCAGTGCTAGCTTGACGTCTGGAGCAGATACGCAGTATTTT
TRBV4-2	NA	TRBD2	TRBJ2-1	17	CASSQGKRSGVFNEQFF	TGTGCCAGCAGCCAAGGAAAAAGGAGCGGGGTTTTCAATGAGCAGTTCTTC
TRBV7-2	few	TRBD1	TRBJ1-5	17	CASSLSSGGARNQPQHF	TGTGCCAGCAGCTTAAGTTCAGGGGGCGCGCGGAATCAGCCCCAGCATTTT
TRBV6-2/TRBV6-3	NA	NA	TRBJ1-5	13	CASSRRSNQPQHF	TGTGCCAGCAGTCGTCGTAGCAATCAGCCCCAGCATTTT
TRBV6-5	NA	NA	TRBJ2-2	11	CASRGYGELFF	TGTGCCAGCAGGGGGTACGGGGAGCTGTTTTTT
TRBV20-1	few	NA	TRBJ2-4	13	CSARARNKNIQYF	TGCAGTGCTAGAGCTAGGAATAAAAACATTCAGTACTTC
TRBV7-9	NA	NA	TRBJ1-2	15	CASSRTDGGYYGYTF	TGTGCCAGCAGCCGTACTGATGGGGGGTACTATGGCTACACCTTC
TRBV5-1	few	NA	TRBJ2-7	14	CASSLRDPSYEQYF	TGCGCCAGCAGCCTCCGGGACCCCTCCTACGAGCAGTACTTC